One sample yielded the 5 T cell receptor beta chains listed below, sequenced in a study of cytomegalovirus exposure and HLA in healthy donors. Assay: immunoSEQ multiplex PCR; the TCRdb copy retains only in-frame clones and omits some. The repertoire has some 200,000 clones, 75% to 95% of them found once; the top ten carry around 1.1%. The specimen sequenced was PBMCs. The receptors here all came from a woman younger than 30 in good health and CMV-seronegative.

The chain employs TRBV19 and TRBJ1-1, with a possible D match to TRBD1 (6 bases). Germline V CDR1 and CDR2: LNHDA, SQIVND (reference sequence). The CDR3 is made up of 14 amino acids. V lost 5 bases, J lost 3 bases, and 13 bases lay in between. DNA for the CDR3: TGTGCCAGTAGTTACCGGACAGCCGACACTGAAGCTTTCTTT. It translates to CASSYRTADTEAFF. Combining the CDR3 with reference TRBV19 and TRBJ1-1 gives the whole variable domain DGGITQSPKYLFRKEGQNVTLSCEQNLNHDAMYWYRQDPGQGLRLIYYSQIVNDFQKGDIAEGYSVSREKKESFPLTVTSAQKNPTAFYLCASSYRTADTEAFFGQGTRLTVV.

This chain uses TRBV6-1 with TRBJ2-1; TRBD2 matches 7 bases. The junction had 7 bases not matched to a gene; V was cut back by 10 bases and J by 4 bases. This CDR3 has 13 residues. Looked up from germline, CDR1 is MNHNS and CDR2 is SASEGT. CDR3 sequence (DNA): TGTGCCATCCGGTGGGAGGGTTACAATGAGCAGTTCTTC. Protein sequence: CAIRWEGYNEQFF.

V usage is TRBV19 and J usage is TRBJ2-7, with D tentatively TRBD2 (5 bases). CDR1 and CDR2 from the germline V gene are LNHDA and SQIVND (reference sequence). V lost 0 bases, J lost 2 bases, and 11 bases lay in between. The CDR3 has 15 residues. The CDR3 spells CASSIEAGLTYEQYF. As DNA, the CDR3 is TGTGCCAGTAGTATAGAGGCGGGTTTAACCTACGAGCAGTACTTC.

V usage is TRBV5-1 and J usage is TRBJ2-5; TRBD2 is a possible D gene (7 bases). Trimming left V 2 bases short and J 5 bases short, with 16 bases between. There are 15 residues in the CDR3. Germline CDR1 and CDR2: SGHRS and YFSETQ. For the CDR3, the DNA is TGCGCCAGCAGCTTCCGGGGGGCATCATGGGAGACCCAGTACTTC. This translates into CASSFRGASWETQYF.

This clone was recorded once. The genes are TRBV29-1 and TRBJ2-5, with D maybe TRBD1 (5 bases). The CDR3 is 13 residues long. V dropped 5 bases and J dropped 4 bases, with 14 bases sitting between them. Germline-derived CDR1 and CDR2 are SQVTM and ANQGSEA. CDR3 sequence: CSVQIWQGETQYF. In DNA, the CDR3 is TGCAGCGTTCAGATCTGGCAGGGAGAGACCCAGTACTTC.